The 15 T cell receptor beta chains below were found in one sample sequenced in a study of shared clonotypes between healthy human individuals. The naive CD8 subset, CD45RO-negative cells positively selected for CCR7, excluded terminally differentiated effector memory CD45RA+ cells. Assay: immunoSEQ multiplex PCR; the TCRdb copy retains only in-frame clones and omits some. The sample includes under 700,000 clones, approximately 95% seen only once; the top ten take about 0.11%. The material sequenced was naive CD8+ T cells sorted from blood. These receptors were taken from a woman between 25 and 40 years old in good health.

The rearrangement joins TRBV13 to TRBJ1-2; 7 bases match TRBD1. CDR1 and CDR2 (germline): PRHDT, FYEKMQ (reference sequence). V lost 4 bases and J lost 4; bases outside the gene matches: 9. The CDR3 consists of 15 residues. CDR3 DNA: TGTGCCAGCAGCTCCCTACAGGGGCCCCGCTATGGCTACACCTTC. The encoded protein is CASSSLQGPRYGYTF.

This clone was counted only a few times. This sequence joins TRBV28 and TRBJ1-1; D call uncertain. The V gene lost 6 bases and the J gene lost 0 bases, with 5 bases spanning the gap. CDR3 length: 12 residues. Germline assignment: CDR1 MDHEN and CDR2 SYDVKM. CDR3 region: CASRAMNTEAFF. In DNA form, the CDR3 reads TGTGCCAGCAGGGCCATGAACACTGAAGCTTTCTTT.

V and J are TRBV6-5 and TRBJ1-1; 7 bases agree with TRBD1. CDR3 length equals 14 residues. V lost 4 bases to trimming and J lost 1 base; unmatched junction nucleotides: 3. CDR1 is MNHEY, CDR2 SVGAGI, per germline. CDR3 amino acids: CASSSGTANTEAFF. CDR3 sequence (DNA): TGTGCCAGCAGTTCCGGGACAGCGAACACTGAAGCTTTCTTT.

V and J are TRBV5-8 and TRBJ2-5, with 8 positions matching TRBD1. With the DNA end fitting TRBJ2-7 better, the J assignment may be wrong. The CDR3 is 16 amino acids. The germline CDR1 and CDR2 sequences are SGHTS and YDEGEE. DNA of the CDR3: TGTGCCAGCAGCTTCCCACCGCGACAGGGGAACTACGAGCAGTACTTC. Residues: CASSFPPRQGNYEQYF.

CDR3 residues: CASSLALKSSEQYF. Here the CDR3 DNA reads TGTGCCAGCAGCTTAGCCTTAAAGTCTTCCGAGCAGTACTTC. The chain links TRBV7-2 to TRBJ2-7, with unresolved D. From germline, CDR1 is SGHTA and CDR2 FQGNSA. Trimming stripped 0 bases from V and 6 bases from J, with 12 bases between. CDR3 size: 14 residues.

The CDR3 here is CASSSLEGASYNEQFF. The CDR3 nucleotides are TGTGCCAGCAGTTCCCTCGAGGGAGCCTCCTACAATGAGCAGTTCTTC. J is TRBJ2-1 and V is TRBV27; the D gene is possibly TRBD2 (5 bases). V was shortened by 4 bases and J by 0 bases, with 13 bases between the two germline ends. Germline V gene lookup returns CDR1 MNHEY and CDR2 SMNVEV (reference sequence). This CDR3 is 16 amino acids long.

The chain couples TRBV5-1 to TRBJ1-5; 11 bases are a match to TRBD1. Germline CDR1 reads SGHRS; CDR2 reads YFSETQ. CDR3 size: 17 residues. Trimming cost V 2 bases and J 7 bases; bases outside gene matches: 11. Written as DNA, the CDR3 is TGCGCCAGCAGCTTACCCCAGGACAGGGGGCTGGGACAGCCCCAGCATTTT. The encoded protein is CASSLPQDRGLGQPQHF.

The chain carries TRBV29-1 and TRBJ2-5; D is possibly TRBD1 (5 bases). The CDR3 is 12 amino acids. Trimming stripped 7 bases from V and 2 bases from J, with 11 bases between. The germline V gene has CDR1 SQVTM and CDR2 ANQGSEA. CDR3: CSATDNQETQYF. CDR3 sequence (DNA): TGCAGCGCCACGGACAATCAAGAGACCCAGTACTTC.

The chain links TRBV28 to TRBJ1-5; D gene uncertain. V lost 0 bases, J lost 5 bases, and 11 bases lay in between. CDR1 and CDR2 (germline): MDHEN, SYDVKM. There are 15 residues in the CDR3. The CDR3 sequence is CASSLWGPFYQPQHF. The CDR3 nucleotides are TGTGCCAGCAGTTTATGGGGCCCCTTCTATCAGCCCCAGCATTTT.

V and J are TRBV7-9 and TRBJ2-7; D gene ambiguous. The CDR3 runs to 13 residues. Germline CDR1 and CDR2: SEHNR and FQNEAQ (reference sequence). Trimming pared 2 bases from V and 6 bases from J, leaving 11 bases between. The DNA for the CDR3 is TGTGCCAGCAGCTTAAATAGGGTCGGCGAGCAGTACTTC. This encodes CASSLNRVGEQYF.

CDR3 DNA sequence: TGTGCCAGCAGTGCCGGGACGGCATCCTACGAGCAGTACTTC. Its protein product is CASSAGTASYEQYF. V and J are TRBV6-1 and TRBJ2-7, with D perhaps TRBD1 or TRBD2 (5 bases each). This CDR3 has 14 amino acids. V dropped 4 bases and J dropped 1 base, with 11 bases sitting between them. CDR1 and CDR2 from the germline V gene are MNHNS and SASEGT.

The rearrangement links TRBV2 to TRBJ2-3; D gene unclear. V lost 7 bases to trimming and J lost 0 bases, with 14 bases between them. The CDR3 extends over 15 amino acids. CDR1 SNHLY and CDR2 FYNNEI come from the germline V gene. The CDR3 region is CASKLASTSTDTQYF. CDR3 coding DNA: TGTGCCAGCAAACTGGCGTCGACTAGCACAGATACGCAGTATTTT.

The V and J genes are TRBV27 and TRBJ1-2, with D uncertain. Germline CDR1 MNHEY, CDR2 SMNVEV (reference sequence). V gave up 5 bases and J gave up 6 bases, with 16 bases separating them. CDR3 length: 14 residues. CDR3: CASSKTLRENGYTF. CDR3 sequence (DNA): TGTGCCAGCAGTAAAACTCTTCGAGAGAATGGCTACACCTTC.

About this clone itself: The sample holds other DNA sequences that translate to the same CDR3. The chain is built from TRBV28 and TRBJ2-7, with D maybe TRBD2 (6 bases). The CDR3 is made up of 13 amino acids. The germline gives CDR1 MDHEN, CDR2 SYDVKM. The V gene lost 6 bases and the J gene lost 2 bases, with 11 bases spanning the gap. CDR3 sequence: CASRTGLTYEQYF. The CDR3 bases are TGTGCCAGCAGAACGGGACTCACCTACGAGCAGTACTTC.

This chain connects TRBV4-2 to TRBJ2-5; 10 positions agree with TRBD2. The end of the DNA is better explained by TRBJ2-7, so the J call may be wrong. Germline CDR1 and CDR2: LGHNA and YNFKEQ. The CDR3 is 16 residues long. The CDR3 protein is CASSQERTSGAYEQYF. The CDR3 nucleotides are TGTGCCAGCAGCCAGGAGAGGACTAGCGGAGCCTACGAGCAGTACTTC.